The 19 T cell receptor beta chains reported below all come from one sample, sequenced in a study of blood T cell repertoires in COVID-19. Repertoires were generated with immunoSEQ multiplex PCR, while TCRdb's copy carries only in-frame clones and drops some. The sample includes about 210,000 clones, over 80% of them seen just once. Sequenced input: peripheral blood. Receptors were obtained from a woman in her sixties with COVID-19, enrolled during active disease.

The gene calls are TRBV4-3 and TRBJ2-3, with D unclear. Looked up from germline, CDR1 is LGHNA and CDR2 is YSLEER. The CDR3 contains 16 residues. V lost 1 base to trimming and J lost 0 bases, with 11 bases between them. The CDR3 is CASSQAVRGSTDTQYF. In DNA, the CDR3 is TGCGCCAGCAGCCAAGCTGTGCGAGGTAGCACAGATACGCAGTATTTT.

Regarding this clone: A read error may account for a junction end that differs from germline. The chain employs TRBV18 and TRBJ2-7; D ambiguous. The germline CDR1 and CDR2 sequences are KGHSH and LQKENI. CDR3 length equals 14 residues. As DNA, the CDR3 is TGTGCCAGCTCACCACCCTCGGTCTCCAACGAGCAGTACTTC. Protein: CASSPPSVSNEQYF. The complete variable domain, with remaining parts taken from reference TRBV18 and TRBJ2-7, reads NAGVMQNPRHLVRRRGQEARLRCSPMKGHSHVYWYRQLPEEGLKFMVYLQKENIIDESGMPKERFSAEFPKEGPSILRIQQVVRGDSAAYFCASSPPSVSNEQYFGPGTRLTVT.

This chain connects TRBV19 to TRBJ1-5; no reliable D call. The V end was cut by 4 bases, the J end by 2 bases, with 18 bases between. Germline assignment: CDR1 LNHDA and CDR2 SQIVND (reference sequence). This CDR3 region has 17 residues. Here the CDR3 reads CASSRPPGSTGNQPQHF. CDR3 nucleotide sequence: TGTGCCAGTAGTAGACCCCCCGGGAGCACAGGCAATCAGCCCCAGCATTTT.

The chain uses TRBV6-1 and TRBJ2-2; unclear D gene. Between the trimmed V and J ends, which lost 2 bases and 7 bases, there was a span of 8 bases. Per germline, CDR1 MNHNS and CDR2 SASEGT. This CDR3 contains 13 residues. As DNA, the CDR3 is TGTGCCAGCAGTGAAAGAAGCCACGGGGAGCTGTTTTTT. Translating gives CASSERSHGELFF.

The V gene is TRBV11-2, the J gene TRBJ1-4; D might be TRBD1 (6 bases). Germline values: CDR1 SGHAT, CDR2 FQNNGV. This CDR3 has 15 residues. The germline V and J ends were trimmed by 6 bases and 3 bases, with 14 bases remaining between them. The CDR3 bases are TGTGCCAGCAGTAGAACAGGGCCCGCTAATGAAAAACTGTTTTTT. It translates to CASSRTGPANEKLFF.

CDR3 nucleotide sequence: TGTGCCAGCAGTGCCACCGGGACAGTCTACGAGCAGTACGTC. It encodes CASSATGTVYEQYV. The chain recombines TRBV2 with TRBJ2-7, with 7 bases fitting TRBD1. Germline CDR1 SNHLY, CDR2 FYNNEI. V shed 4 bases, J shed 3 bases, and the junction held 6 bases outside the gene matches. The CDR3 covers 14 residues.

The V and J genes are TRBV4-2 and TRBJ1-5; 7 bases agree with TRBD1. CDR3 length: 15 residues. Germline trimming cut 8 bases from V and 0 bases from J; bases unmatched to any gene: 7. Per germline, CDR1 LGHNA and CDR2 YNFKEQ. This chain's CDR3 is CASGDRVYSNQPQHF. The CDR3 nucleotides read TGTGCCAGCGGGGACAGAGTTTATAGCAATCAGCCCCAGCATTTT.

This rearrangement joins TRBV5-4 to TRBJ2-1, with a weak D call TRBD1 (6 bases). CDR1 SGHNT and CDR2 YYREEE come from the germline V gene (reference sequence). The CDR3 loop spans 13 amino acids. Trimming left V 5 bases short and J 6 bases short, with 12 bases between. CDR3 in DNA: TGTGCCAGCAGGGCAGGGGTTAGCAATGAGCAGTTCTTC. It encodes CASRAGVSNEQFF.

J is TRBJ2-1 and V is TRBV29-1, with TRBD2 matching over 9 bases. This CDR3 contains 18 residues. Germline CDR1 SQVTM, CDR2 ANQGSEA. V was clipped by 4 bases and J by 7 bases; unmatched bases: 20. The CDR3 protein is CSVVMVPSGNLWRNEQFF. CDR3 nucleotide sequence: TGCAGCGTTGTAATGGTCCCTAGCGGGAATCTTTGGAGGAATGAGCAGTTCTTC.

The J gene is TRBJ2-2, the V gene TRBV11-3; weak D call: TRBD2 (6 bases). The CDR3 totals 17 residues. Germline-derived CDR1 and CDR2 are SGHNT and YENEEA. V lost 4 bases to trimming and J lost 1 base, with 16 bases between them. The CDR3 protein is CASSSGWGGENTGELFF. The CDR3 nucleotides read TGTGCCAGCAGCTCCGGCTGGGGCGGGGAGAACACCGGGGAGCTGTTTTTT.

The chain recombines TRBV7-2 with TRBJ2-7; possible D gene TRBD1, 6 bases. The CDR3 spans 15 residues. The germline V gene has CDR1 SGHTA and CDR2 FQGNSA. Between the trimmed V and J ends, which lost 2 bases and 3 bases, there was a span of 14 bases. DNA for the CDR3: TGTGCCAGCAGCTTACCGACAGGCCTCCTCTACGAGCAGTACGTC. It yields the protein CASSLPTGLLYEQYV.

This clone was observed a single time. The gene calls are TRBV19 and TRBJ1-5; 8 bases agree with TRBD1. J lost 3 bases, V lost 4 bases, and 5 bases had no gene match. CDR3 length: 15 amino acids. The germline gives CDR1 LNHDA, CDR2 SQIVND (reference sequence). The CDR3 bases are TGTGCCAGTAGTAACAGGGGGGGAGACAATCAGCCCCAGCATTTT. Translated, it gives CASSNRGGDNQPQHF.

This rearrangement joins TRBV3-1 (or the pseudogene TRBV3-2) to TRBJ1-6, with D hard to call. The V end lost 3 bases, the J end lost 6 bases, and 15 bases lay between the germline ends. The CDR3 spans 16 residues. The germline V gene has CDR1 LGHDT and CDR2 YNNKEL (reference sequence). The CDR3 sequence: CASSHRTILRNSPLHF. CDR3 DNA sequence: TGTGCCAGCAGCCACAGGACTATTTTACGTAATTCACCCCTCCACTTT.

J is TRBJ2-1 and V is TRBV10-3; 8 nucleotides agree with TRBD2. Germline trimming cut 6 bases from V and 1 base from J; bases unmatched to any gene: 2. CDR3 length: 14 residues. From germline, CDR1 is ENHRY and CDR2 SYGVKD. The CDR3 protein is CAISGLASYNEQFF. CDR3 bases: TGTGCCATCAGCGGACTAGCATCCTACAATGAGCAGTTCTTC.

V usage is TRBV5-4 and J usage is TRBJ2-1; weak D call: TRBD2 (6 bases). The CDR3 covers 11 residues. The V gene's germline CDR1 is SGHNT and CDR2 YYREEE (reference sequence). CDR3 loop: CITGAYNEQFF. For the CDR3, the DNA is TGTATAACGGGAGCGTACAATGAGCAGTTCTTC.

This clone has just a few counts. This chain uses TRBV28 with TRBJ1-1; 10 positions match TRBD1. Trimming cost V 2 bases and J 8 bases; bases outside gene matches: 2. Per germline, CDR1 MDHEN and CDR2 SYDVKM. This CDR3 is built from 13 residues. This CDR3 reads CASSLGDRGEAFF. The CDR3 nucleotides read TGTGCCAGCAGTTTAGGGGACAGGGGAGAAGCTTTCTTT.

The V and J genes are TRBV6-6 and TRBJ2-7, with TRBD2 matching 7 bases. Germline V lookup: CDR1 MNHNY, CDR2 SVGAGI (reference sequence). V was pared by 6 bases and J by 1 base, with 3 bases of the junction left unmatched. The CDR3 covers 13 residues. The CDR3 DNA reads TGTGCCAGCAGCTCTAGCGGATCCTACGAGCAGTACTTC. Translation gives CASSSSGSYEQYF.

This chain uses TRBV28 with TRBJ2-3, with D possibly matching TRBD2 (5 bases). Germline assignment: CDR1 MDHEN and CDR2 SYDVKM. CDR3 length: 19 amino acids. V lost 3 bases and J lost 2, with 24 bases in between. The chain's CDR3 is CASSFKDLRPLEHTDTQYF. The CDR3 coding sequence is TGTGCCAGCAGTTTTAAGGACCTCCGCCCACTAGAACACACAGATACGCAGTATTTT.

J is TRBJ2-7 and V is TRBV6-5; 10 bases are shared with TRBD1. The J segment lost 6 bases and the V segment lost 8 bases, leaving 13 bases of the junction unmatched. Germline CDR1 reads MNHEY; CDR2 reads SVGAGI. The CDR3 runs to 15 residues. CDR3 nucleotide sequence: TGTGCCAGCGACTGGATAAGACAGGGGGCTTGCGAGCAGTACGTC. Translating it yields CASDWIRQGACEQYV.